Sequencing of this T cell receptor beta chain was carried out in a study of T cell changes during pregnancy in multiple sclerosis. Germline CDR1 and CDR2: SGHTA and FQGTGA. Trimming took 1 base from V and 5 from J, leaving 9 bases between them. This CDR3 spans 14 amino acids. This clone was counted once. Sequenced by immunoSEQ multiplex PCR; TCRdb stores in-frame clones only, minus some. The top ten clones hold under 3% of a sample with tens of thousands of clones, about 89% of them seen once. This specimen consisted of peripheral blood, obtained in the first trimester of pregnancy. The receptor was isolated from a female donor with multiple sclerosis, enrolled in a pregnancy study. The chain couples TRBV7-3 to TRBJ2-1; D is perhaps TRBD2 (5 bases). DNA of the CDR3: TGTGCCAGCAGCTTAAAGGGAGAAAACAATGAGCAGTTCTTC. It yields the protein CASSLKGENNEQFF.